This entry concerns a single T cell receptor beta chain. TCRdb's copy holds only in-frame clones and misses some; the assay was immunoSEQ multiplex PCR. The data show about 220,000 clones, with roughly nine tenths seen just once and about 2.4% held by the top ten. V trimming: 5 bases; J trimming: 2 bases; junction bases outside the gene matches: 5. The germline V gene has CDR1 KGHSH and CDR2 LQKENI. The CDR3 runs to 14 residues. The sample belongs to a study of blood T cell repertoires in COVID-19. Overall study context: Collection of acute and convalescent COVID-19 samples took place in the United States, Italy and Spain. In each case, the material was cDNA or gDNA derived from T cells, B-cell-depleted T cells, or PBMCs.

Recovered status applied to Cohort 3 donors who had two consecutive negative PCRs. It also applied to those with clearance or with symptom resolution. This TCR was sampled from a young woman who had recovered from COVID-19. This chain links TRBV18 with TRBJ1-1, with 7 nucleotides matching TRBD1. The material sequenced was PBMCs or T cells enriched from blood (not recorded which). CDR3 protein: CASSAGTVNTEAFF. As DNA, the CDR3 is TGTGCCAGCTCAGCTGGGACAGTAAACACTGAAGCTTTCTTT.